The sequence of this TCR beta chain was determined in a study of control samples from healthy donors and cancer patients. Method: immunoSEQ multiplex PCR; TCRdb's copy keeps in-frame clones and lacks some. Counted here are over 100,000 clones, around 92% occurring once; the ten biggest clones make up over 2%. This clone was seen a single time. Germline CDR1 is LGHNA and CDR2 is YNFKEQ. The CDR3 loop spans 15 amino acids. Between the trimmed V and J ends, which lost 4 bases and 6 bases, there was a span of 19 bases. This TCR derives from a woman in her forties or fifties in good health. The V and J genes are TRBV4-2 and TRBJ2-7; D not certain. The sequenced sample was blood. The CDR3 reads CASSLGRNNLGEQYF. The CDR3 coding sequence is TGTGCCAGCAGCCTCGGACGGAACAATCTTGGCGAGCAGTACTTC.